This T cell receptor beta chain is from a study of T cell responses to AZD1222 COVID-19 vaccine. Study-level points and caveats: Donor demographics were predominantly white British with a female majority; clonal diversity may be underestimated. Sampled repertoires all dated from after the peak T cell response.

About this clone itself: Its antigen is not identified.

This table comes from immunoSEQ multiplex PCR, and its TCRdb copy is limited to in-frame clones, with some not included. The table has 130,000 to 150,000 clones, 70% to 90% seen once. The sample was peripheral blood, taken on day 0 of AZD1222 vaccination. This clonotype was sampled from an adult in good health.

The CDR3 loop reads CASTIAKGSYTF. The CDR3 DNA sequence: TGTGCCAGCACAATAGCGAAGGGGAGCTACACCTTC. The chain has TRBV2 and TRBJ1-2, with D possibly matching TRBD1 (5 bases). CDR3 length equals 12 residues. The germline V and J ends were trimmed by 7 bases and 9 bases, with 15 bases remaining between them. CDR1 is SNHLY and CDR2 is FYNNEI in the germline V gene.